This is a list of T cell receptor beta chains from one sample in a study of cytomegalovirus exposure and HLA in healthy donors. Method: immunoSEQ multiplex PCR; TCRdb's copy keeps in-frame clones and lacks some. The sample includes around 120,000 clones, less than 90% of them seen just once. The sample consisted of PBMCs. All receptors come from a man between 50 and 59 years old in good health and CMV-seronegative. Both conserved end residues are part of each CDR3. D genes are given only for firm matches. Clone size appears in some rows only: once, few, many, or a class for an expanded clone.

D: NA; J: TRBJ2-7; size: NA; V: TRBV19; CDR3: CASSISGGSTYEQYF; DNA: TGTGCCAGTAGTATTTCGGGGGGCAGTACCTACGAGCAGTACTTC
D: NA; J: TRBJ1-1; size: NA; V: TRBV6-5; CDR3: CATRLGVGEAFF; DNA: TGTGCCACTCGTTTAGGGGTGGGTGAAGCTTTCTTT
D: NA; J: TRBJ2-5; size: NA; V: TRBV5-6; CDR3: CASSLGGKETQYF; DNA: TGTGCCAGCAGCTTGGGAGGGAAGGAGACCCAGTACTTC
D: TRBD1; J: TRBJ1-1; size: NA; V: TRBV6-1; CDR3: CASSRQGDGEAFF; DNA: TGTGCCAGCAGTCGACAGGGTGATGGTGAAGCTTTCTTT
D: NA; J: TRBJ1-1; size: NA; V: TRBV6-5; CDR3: CASSGARVNTEAFF; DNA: TGTGCCAGCAGTGGAGCCCGAGTAAACACTGAAGCTTTCTTT
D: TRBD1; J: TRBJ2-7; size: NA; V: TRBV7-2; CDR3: CASSLVGTDPYEQYF; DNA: TGTGCCAGCAGCTTAGTCGGGACAGATCCCTACGAGCAGTACTTC
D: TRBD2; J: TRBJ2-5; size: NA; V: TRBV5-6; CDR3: CASSLTGLAETQYF; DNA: TGTGCCAGCAGCTTGACCGGACTAGCAGAGACCCAGTACTTC
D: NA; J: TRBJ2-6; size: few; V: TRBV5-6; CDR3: CASSDPGTFLSGANVLTF; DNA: TGTGCCAGCAGCGATCCCGGGACATTCCTCTCTGGGGCCAACGTCCTGACTTTC
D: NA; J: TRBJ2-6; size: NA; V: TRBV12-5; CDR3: CASGLVRGGRGANVLTF; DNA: TGTGCTAGTGGTTTGGTACGGGGTGGCCGTGGGGCCAACGTCCTGACTTTC
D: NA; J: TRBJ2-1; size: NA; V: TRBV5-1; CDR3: CASSLGGRVNEQFF; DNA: TGCGCCAGCAGCTTGGGAGGCAGGGTCAATGAGCAGTTCTTC
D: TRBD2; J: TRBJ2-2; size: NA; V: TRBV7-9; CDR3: CASSFSGDTTGELFF; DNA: TGTGCCAGCAGCTTTAGCGGGGATACAACCGGGGAGCTGTTTTTT
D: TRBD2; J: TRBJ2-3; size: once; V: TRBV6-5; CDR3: CASKFGASGIGTQYF; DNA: TGTGCCAGCAAGTTTGGAGCTAGCGGGATCGGTACGCAGTATTTT
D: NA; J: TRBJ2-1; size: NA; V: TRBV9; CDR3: CASSPEGSFNEQFF; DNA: TGTGCCAGCAGCCCAGAAGGGAGTTTCAATGAGCAGTTCTTC
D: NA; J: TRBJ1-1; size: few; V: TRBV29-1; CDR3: CSVSQGEWDTEAFF; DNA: TGCAGCGTTTCGCAGGGTGAGTGGGACACTGAAGCTTTCTTT
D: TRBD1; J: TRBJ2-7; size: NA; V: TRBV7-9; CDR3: CASISTHGTAFYEQYF; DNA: TGTGCCAGCATCTCTACCCACGGGACAGCCTTCTACGAGCAGTACTTC
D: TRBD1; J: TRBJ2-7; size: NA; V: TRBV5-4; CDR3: CASSPGQGRYEQYF; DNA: TGTGCCAGCAGCCCGGGACAGGGTCGCTACGAGCAGTACTTC
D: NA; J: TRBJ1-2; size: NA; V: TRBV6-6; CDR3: CASSRPTFEGTLPFF; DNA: TGTGCCAGCAGTCGACCTACATTCGAGGGCACACTTCCGTTCTTC
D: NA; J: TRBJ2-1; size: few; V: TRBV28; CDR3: CASTPTGSYNEQFF; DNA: TGTGCCAGCACCCCTACGGGGTCCTACAATGAGCAGTTCTTC
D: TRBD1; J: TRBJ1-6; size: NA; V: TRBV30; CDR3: CAWSDPGQGNSPLHF; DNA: TGTGCCTGGAGTGACCCGGGACAGGGTAATTCACCCCTCCACTTT
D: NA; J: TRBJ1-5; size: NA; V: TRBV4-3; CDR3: CASSQSNLGNQPQHF; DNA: TGCGCCAGCAGCCAAAGTAATTTAGGCAATCAGCCCCAGCATTTT
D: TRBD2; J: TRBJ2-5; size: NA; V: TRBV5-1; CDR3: CASSSKSLAGWETQYF; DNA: TGCGCCAGCAGCTCCAAGAGTCTAGCGGGGTGGGAGACCCAGTACTTC
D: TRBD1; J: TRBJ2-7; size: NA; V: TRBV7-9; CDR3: CASSSRTGVYEQYF; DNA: TGTGCCAGCAGCTCGAGGACAGGGGTCTACGAGCAGTACTTC
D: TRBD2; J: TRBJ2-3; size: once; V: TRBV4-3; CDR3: CASSEEAGASGRAEDTQYF; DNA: TGCGCCAGCAGCGAAGAAGCAGGAGCTAGCGGGAGGGCCGAAGATACGCAGTATTTT
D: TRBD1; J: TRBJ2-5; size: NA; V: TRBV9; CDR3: CASSVFEGAGETQYF; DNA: TGTGCCAGCAGCGTCTTTGAGGGGGCCGGAGAGACCCAGTACTTC
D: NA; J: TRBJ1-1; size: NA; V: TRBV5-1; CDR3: CASSWQWNTEAFF; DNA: TGCGCCAGCAGCTGGCAGTGGAACACTGAAGCTTTCTTT
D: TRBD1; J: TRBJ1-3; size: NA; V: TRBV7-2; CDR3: CASSLVPNDRVNTIYF; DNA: TGTGCCAGCAGCTTAGTCCCTAATGACAGGGTAAACACCATATATTTT
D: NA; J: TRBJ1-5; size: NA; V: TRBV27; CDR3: CASSLRINQPQHF; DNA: TGTGCCAGCAGTTTGCGGATCAATCAGCCCCAGCATTTT
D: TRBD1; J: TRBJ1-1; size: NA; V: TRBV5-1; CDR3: CASGRAGGNTEAFF; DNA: TGCGCCAGCGGCCGAGCAGGGGGGAACACTGAAGCTTTCTTT
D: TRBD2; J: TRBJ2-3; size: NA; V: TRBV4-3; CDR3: CASSHDGLAGGRVGDTQYF; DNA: TGCGCCAGCAGCCATGACGGACTAGCGGGAGGGCGAGTGGGAGATACGCAGTATTTT
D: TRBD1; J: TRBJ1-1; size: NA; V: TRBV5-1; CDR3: CASSYWTGAVGTEAFF; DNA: TGCGCCAGCAGCTATTGGACAGGGGCTGTGGGCACTGAAGCTTTCTTT
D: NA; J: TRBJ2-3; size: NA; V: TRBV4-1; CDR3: CASSQDGGNTDTQYF; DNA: TGCGCCAGCAGCCAAGATGGCGGCAACACAGATACGCAGTATTTT
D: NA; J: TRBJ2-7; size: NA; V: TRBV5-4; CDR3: CASSLGGGYEQYF; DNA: TGTGCCAGCAGCTTGGGGGGAGGTTACGAGCAGTACTTC
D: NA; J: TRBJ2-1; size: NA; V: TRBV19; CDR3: CASSSSTRGQFF; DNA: TGTGCCAGTAGTTCAAGTACTAGAGGGCAGTTCTTC
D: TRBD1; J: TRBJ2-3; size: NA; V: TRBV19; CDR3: CASSRKGTGGEGSTDTQYF; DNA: TGTGCCAGTAGCCGGAAAGGGACAGGTGGAGAGGGTAGCACAGATACGCAGTATTTT
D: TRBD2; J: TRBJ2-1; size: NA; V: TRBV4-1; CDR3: CASSQEGLAGYVEQFF; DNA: TGCGCCAGCAGCCAAGAGGGACTAGCGGGTTACGTTGAGCAGTTCTTC
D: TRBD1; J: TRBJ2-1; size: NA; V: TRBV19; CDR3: CASSHRDRGLRHEQFF; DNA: TGTGCCAGTAGTCACCGGGACAGGGGTCTTCGGCATGAGCAGTTCTTC
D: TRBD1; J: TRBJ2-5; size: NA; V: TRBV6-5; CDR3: CSSSRTGVLQETQYF; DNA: TGTTCCAGCAGCCGCACAGGGGTTCTCCAAGAGACCCAGTACTTC
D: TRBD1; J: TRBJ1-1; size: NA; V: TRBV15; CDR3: CATSRATGTGNTEAFF; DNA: TGTGCCACCAGCAGAGCCACCGGGACAGGGAACACTGAAGCTTTCTTT
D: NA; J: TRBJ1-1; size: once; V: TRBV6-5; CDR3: CASISGEAFF; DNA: TGTGCCAGCATTTCAGGTGAAGCTTTCTTT
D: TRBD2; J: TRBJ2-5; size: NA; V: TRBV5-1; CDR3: CASRSGLAGVNQETQYF; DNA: TGCGCCAGCAGGTCGGGACTAGCGGGGGTTAACCAAGAGACCCAGTACTTC
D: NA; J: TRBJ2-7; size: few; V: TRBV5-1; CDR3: CASTPSVQAGAYEQYF; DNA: TGCGCCAGCACCCCGAGTGTCCAAGCGGGTGCCTACGAGCAGTACTTC
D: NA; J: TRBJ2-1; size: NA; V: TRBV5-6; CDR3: CASHPEPGNPNEQFF; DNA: TGTGCCAGCCACCCGGAACCCGGGAATCCCAATGAGCAGTTCTTC
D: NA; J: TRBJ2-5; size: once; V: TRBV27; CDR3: CASSFNLQGQETQYF; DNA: TGTGCCAGCAGTTTCAATCTCCAGGGACAAGAGACCCAGTACTTC
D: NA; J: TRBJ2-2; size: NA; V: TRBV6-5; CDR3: CASSSAGWSGELFF; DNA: TGTGCCAGCAGTTCGGCAGGGTGGTCCGGGGAGCTGTTTTTT
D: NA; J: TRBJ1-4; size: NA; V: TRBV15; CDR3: CATSRDEAGAREKLFF; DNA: TGTGCCACCAGCAGAGATGAGGCAGGGGCTCGTGAAAAACTGTTTTTT
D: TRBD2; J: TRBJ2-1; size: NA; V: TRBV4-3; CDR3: CASSQDVAGSYEQFF; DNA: TGCGCCAGCAGCCAAGACGTAGCGGGAAGCTATGAGCAGTTCTTC
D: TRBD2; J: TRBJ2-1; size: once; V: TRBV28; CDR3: CASELTSADNEQFF; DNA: TGTGCCAGCGAACTGACTAGCGCAGACAATGAGCAGTTCTTC
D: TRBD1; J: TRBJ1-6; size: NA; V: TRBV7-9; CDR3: CASSLGPGTASPLHF; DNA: TGTGCCAGCAGCTTAGGCCCCGGGACAGCTTCACCCCTCCACTTT
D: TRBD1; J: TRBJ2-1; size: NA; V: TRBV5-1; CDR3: CASSLWGQGENEQFF; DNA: TGCGCCAGCAGCTTGTGGGGGCAGGGGGAGAATGAGCAGTTCTTC
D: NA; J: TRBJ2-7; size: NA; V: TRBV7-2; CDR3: CASSPRGGEEKQYF; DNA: TGTGCCAGCAGCCCACGGGGTGGGGAAGAGAAGCAGTACTTC